This TCR beta chain was sequenced for a study of CD8 T cell repertoires and HIV-1 epitope variants. Study in general: T cells were stimulated with Twenty-five Gag and Nef peptides separately. Control wells had CMV/EBV/flu peptides, negative Ebola AY9, or no peptide. Autologous T cell-negative cells served as antigen-presenting cells in equal numbers.

About this clone: The antigen is unknown.

Sequenced by immunoSEQ multiplex PCR; TCRdb stores in-frame clones only, minus some. This table holds 4,000 to 5,000 clones, 68% found once. Germline V gene sequence: CDR1 SGHAT, CDR2 FQNNGV. CDR3 size: 10 residues. Trimming stripped 5 bases from V and 3 bases from J, with 2 bases between. This chain joins TRBV11-2 and TRBJ2-7, with unresolved D. This clonotype originated in a male donor with HIV. Sequencing was performed on cultured CD8+ T cells derived from PBMCs. The CDR3: CASSRYEQYF. In DNA, the CDR3 is TGTGCCAGCAGCCGCTACGAGCAGTACTTC.